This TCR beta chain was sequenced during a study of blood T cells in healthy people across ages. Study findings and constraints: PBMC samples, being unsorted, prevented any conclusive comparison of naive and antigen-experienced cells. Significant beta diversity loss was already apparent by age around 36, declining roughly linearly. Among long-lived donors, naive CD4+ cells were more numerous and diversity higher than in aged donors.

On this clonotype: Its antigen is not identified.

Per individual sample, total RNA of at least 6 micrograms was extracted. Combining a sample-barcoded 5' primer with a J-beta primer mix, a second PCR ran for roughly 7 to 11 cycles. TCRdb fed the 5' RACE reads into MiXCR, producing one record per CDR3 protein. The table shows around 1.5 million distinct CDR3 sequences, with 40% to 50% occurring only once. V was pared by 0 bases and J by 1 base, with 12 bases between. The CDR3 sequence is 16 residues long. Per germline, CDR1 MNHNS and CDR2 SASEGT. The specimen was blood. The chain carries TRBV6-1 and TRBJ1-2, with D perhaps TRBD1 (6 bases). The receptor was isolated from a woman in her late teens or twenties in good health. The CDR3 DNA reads TGTGCCAGCAGTGAAGCGCTCGGACAGAATAACTATGGCTACACCTTC. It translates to CASSEALGQNNYGYTF.